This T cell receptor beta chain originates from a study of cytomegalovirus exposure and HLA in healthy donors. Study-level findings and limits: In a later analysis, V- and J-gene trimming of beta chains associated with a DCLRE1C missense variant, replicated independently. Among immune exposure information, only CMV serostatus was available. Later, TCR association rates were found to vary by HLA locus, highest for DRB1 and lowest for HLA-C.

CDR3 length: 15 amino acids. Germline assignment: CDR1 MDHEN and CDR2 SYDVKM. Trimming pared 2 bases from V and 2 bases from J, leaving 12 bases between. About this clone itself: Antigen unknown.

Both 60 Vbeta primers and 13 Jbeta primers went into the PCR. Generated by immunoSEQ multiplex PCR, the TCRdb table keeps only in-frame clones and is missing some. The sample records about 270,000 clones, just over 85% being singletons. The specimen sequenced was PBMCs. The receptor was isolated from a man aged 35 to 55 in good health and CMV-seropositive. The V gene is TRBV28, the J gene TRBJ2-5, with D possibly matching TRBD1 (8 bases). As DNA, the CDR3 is TGTGCCAGCAGTTTAACAGGGGGAGGGCAAGAGACCCAGTACTTC. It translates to CASSLTGGGQETQYF. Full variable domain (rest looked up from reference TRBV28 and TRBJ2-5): DVKVTQSSRYLVKRTGEKVFLECVQDMDHENMFWYRQDPGLGLRLIYFSYDVKMKEKGDIPEGYSVSREKKERFSLILESASTNQTSMYLCASSLTGGGQETQYFGPGTRLLVL.